This TCR beta chain was captured in a study of blood T cell repertoires in COVID-19. Study-wide background: Collection of acute and convalescent COVID-19 samples took place in the United States, Italy and Spain. PBMCs, B-cell-depleted T cells, or T cells provided the cDNA or gDNA that made up the material.

V dropped 5 bases and J dropped 6 bases, with 14 bases sitting between them. CDR3 length: 13 amino acids. Germline CDR1 reads MNHEY; CDR2 reads SVGEGT. In the authors' methods: Researchers report that nucleated cell counts were estimated from reference gene primer amplification. Here immunoSEQ multiplex PCR was the method, and the copy in TCRdb shows in-frame clones only, minus some. Clone size and the V and J calls come from that table; the DNA yielded D and trimming. The repertoire includes approximately 310,000 clones, 75% to 90% of them detected once, and 4.5% to 6.5% sits in the top ten. This sequence originates from a man aged 60-69 years who had recovered from COVID-19. J is TRBJ2-7 and V is TRBV6-2 or TRBV6-3, with TRBD1 as a possible D gene (7 bases). Material: PBMCs or T cells enriched from blood (not recorded which). The CDR3 here is CASSGGTALEQYF. The CDR3 DNA follows: TGTGCCAGCAGTGGGGGGACAGCCCTCGAGCAGTACTTC.